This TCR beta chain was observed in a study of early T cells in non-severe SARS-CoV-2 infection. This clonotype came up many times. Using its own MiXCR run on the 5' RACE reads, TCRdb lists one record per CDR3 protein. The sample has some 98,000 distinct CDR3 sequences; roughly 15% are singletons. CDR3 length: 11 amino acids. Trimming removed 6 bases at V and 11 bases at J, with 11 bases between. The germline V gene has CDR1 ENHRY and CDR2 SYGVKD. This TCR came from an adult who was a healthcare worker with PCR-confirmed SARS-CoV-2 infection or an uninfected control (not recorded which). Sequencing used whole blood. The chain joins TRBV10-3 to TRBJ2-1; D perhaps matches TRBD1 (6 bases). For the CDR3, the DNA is TGTGCCATCAGCTCGACAGGCCAGCAGTTCTTC. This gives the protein CAISSTGQQFF.